Each of the 10 T cell receptor beta chains below was sequenced from the same sample in a study of blood T cells in healthy people across ages. It was with a sample-barcoded 5' primer and a J-beta primer mix that a second PCR of roughly 7 to 12 cycles was run. MiXCR, applied by TCRdb to the 5' RACE reads, yields one record per CDR3 protein. The repertoire has about a million distinct CDR3 sequences, approximately 38% of them found once; the top ten carry under 15%. Specimen: blood. Receptors originate from a man aged 18 to 30 in good health.

This clonotype was seen more than once but under ten times. The V and J genes are TRBV2 and TRBJ1-1; possible D gene TRBD1, 6 bases. The CDR3 is made up of 14 amino acids. Germline CDR1 reads SNHLY; CDR2 reads FYNNEI. Trimming pared 6 bases from V and 1 base from J, leaving 12 bases between. The DNA of the CDR3 is TGTGCCAGCAGGAGGGACACCGGGAACACTGAAGCTTTCTTT. Translation: CASRRDTGNTEAFF.

This chain uses TRBV5-1 with TRBJ1-2; D uncertain. Germline V gene sequence: CDR1 SGHRS, CDR2 YFSETQ. The CDR3 consists of 15 residues. The V end was cut by 3 bases, the J end by 1 base, with 13 bases between. The CDR3 DNA reads as TGCGCCAGCAGCTCTCTGAGTGGCATTAACTATGGCTACACCTTC. It yields the protein CASSSLSGINYGYTF. Full variable domain (missing parts from reference TRBV5-1 and TRBJ1-2): KAGVTQTPRYLIKTRGQQVTLSCSPISGHRSVSWYQQTPGQGLQFLFEYFSETQRNKGNFPGRFSGRQFSNSRSEMNVSTLELGDSALYLCASSSLSGINYGYTFGSGTRLTVV.

A note on this clonotype: The junction differs from germline at one of its ends, possibly a read error. This chain joins TRBV6-1 and TRBJ2-5; D may be TRBD1 or TRBD2 (5 bases each). The CDR3 is 16 residues long. CDR1 and CDR2 (germline): MNHNS, SASEGT. The DNA of the CDR3 is TGTGCCGGCAGTCGGGTGCAGGGAATGGGGGAAGAGACCCAGTACTTC. Its translation is CAGSRVQGMGEETQYF.

This chain joins TRBV27 and TRBJ2-1; D is perhaps TRBD1 (5 bases). The CDR3 totals 14 residues. The V end lost 6 bases, the J end lost 10 bases, and 19 bases lay between the germline ends. CDR1 is MNHEY, CDR2 SMNVEV, per germline (reference sequence). Here the CDR3 DNA reads TGTGCCAGCAGCGTAGGGGCCGGTCCCTACGAGCAGTTCTTC. Translation: CASSVGAGPYEQFF.

The rearrangement joins TRBV20-1 to TRBJ1-6; 8 nucleotides align to TRBD1. The germline V gene has CDR1 DFQATT and CDR2 SNEGSKA (reference sequence). Trimming at V came to 5 bases and at J to 7 bases, leaving 7 bases not matched to a gene. The CDR3 runs to 14 residues. CDR3 nucleotide sequence: TGCAGTGCTGCCCGGACAGGGCCGAATTCACCCCTCCACTTT. Translating gives CSAARTGPNSPLHF.

This clonotype has more than one count but fewer than ten. The genes are TRBV12-3 or TRBV12-4 and TRBJ1-2; D gene uncertain. The ends were cut back, 3 bases at V and 0 bases at J, with 11 bases in the middle. The CDR3 extends over 15 amino acids. CDR3: CASSFFAVANYGYTF. CDR3 nucleotide sequence: TGTGCCAGCAGTTTCTTTGCAGTAGCTAACTATGGCTACACCTTC.

The chain couples TRBV28 to TRBJ2-1, with TRBD2 matching over 14 bases. CDR3 length equals 19 residues. Germline loops: CDR1 MDHEN, CDR2 SYDVKM. Trimming at V came to 6 bases and at J to 0 bases, leaving 10 bases not matched to a gene. CDR3 nucleotide sequence: TGTGCCAGCAGGTCCCCGACTAGCGGGGGGGATTCCTCCTACAATGAGCAGTTCTTC. It encodes CASRSPTSGGDSSYNEQFF.

This clonotype turned up a few times. This chain joins TRBV9 and TRBJ2-3, with D maybe TRBD1 (6 bases). The CDR3 is 16 amino acids. V lost 3 bases and J lost 1, with 15 bases in between. In germline, CDR1 is SGDLS, CDR2 YYNGEE. The CDR3 here is CASSEGNRQGTDTQYF. The DNA for the CDR3 is TGTGCCAGCAGCGAAGGGAACCGACAGGGCACAGATACGCAGTATTTT.

V usage is TRBV27 and J usage is TRBJ2-2; D could derive from TRBD1 or TRBD2 (7 bases each). V was shortened by 3 bases and J by 6 bases, with 11 bases between the two germline ends. Germline CDR1 and CDR2: MNHEY and SMNVEV (reference sequence). This CDR3 has 14 residues. The CDR3 is CASSFGGTAGELFF. In DNA, the CDR3 is TGTGCCAGCAGTTTCGGGGGGACAGCCGGGGAGCTGTTTTTT.

DNA of the CDR3: TGTGCCAGCAGCTTGGTCGGCACCGTAGGTTCACCCCTCCACTTT. It yields the protein CASSLVGTVGSPLHF. This chain joins TRBV5-6 and TRBJ1-6, with D uncertain. The CDR3 is 15 amino acids. CDR1 and CDR2 (germline): SGHDT, YYEEEE. V was trimmed by 0 bases and J by 9 bases, leaving 13 bases between them.